The rows below give T cell receptor beta chains drawn from one sample of a study of blood T cell repertoires in COVID-19. Clones were read by immunoSEQ multiplex PCR, and TCRdb kept only the in-frame ones, dropping some. The data show approximately 90,000 clones, with around 88% seen just once and around 1.3% held by the top ten. The sample taken for sequencing was peripheral blood. The receptors originated from a man aged 80 or over with active or convalescent COVID-19. The CDR3 runs from the conserved cysteine through the conserved F or W. A D gene is named only where the DNA matches it firmly. The listing skips clone size in some rows; elsewhere it reads once, few, many or a size class.

V	J	size	D	CDR3	DNA
TRBV19	TRBJ2-3	NA	TRBD2	CASSTLAGGTTDTQYF	TGTGCCAGTAGTACACTAGCGGGAGGGACCACAGATACGCAGTATTTT
TRBV7-9	TRBJ2-7	NA	NA	CASSLQSKSYEQYF	TGTGCCAGCAGCTTACAATCTAAATCCTACGAGCAGTACTTC
TRBV6-5	TRBJ1-2	NA	TRBD1	CASRSGQGIYGYTF	TGTGCCAGCAGATCAGGACAGGGGATCTATGGCTACACCTTC
TRBV5-6	TRBJ1-2	few	NA	CASIRTDHYGYTF	TGTGCCAGCATCCGGACAGACCACTATGGCTACACCTTC
TRBV27	TRBJ2-4	NA	NA	CASRGGGGPPYF	TGTGCCAGCAGGGGAGGGGGGGGACCTCCGTACTTC
TRBV5-1	TRBJ1-4	NA	NA	CASSLGPIATNEKLFF	TGCGCCAGCAGCTTGGGCCCTATCGCAACTAATGAAAAACTGTTTTTT
TRBV4-3	TRBJ2-6	once	NA	CASSQLGAGANVLTF	TGCGCCAGCAGCCAATTAGGGGCTGGGGCCAACGTCCTGACTTTC
TRBV2	TRBJ2-7	NA	TRBD2	CASSQTGLAGAEQYF	TGTGCCAGCAGTCAAACCGGACTAGCGGGAGCCGAGCAGTACTTC
TRBV4-1	TRBJ2-1	NA	NA	CASQFRLETEQFF	TGCGCCAGCCAGTTCAGACTAGAAACTGAGCAGTTCTTC
TRBV6-2/TRBV6-3	TRBJ1-2	NA	TRBD1	CASSYPGTGAYGYTF	TGTGCCAGCAGTTACCCCGGGACAGGGGCCTATGGCTACACCTTC
TRBV14	TRBJ1-6	NA	NA	CASSRRDGSSYNSPLHF	TGTGCCAGCAGCAGACGGGACGGGAGCTCCTATAATTCACCCCTCCACTTT
TRBV24-1	TRBJ2-1	NA	TRBD2	CATSDGRSGRAKGNEQFF	TGTGCCACTAGTGATGGTAGGAGCGGGAGGGCTAAAGGGAATGAGCAGTTCTTC
TRBV7-9	TRBJ1-1	NA	NA	CASSVGVGGFGEAFF	TGTGCCAGCAGCGTAGGGGTAGGGGGATTTGGTGAAGCTTTCTTT
TRBV5-1	TRBJ2-7	NA	TRBD2	CASSLGQGGSYEQYF	TGCGCCAGCAGCTTGGGGCAGGGAGGGTCCTACGAGCAGTACTTC
TRBV5-1	TRBJ2-2	NA	TRBD2	CASSLGPAGRTGELFF	TGCGCCAGCAGCTTGGGACCAGCGGGAAGGACCGGGGAGCTGTTTTTT
TRBV28	TRBJ1-1	NA	NA	CASTVWAGRTEAFF	TGTGCCAGCACAGTTTGGGCAGGGCGAACTGAAGCTTTCTTT
TRBV5-1	TRBJ2-6	NA	NA	CASRPVGSGANVLTF	TGCGCCAGCAGACCCGTCGGCTCTGGGGCCAACGTCCTGACTTTC
TRBV5-4	TRBJ1-1	once	NA	CASSLDGDEAFF	TGTGCCAGCAGCTTGGATGGAGATGAAGCTTTCTTT
TRBV3-1/TRBV3-2	TRBJ2-6	few	TRBD2	CASRQREDSSGANVLTF	TGTGCCAGCCGCCAGCGGGAGGACAGCTCTGGGGCCAACGTCCTGACTTTC
TRBV28	TRBJ1-2	NA	NA	CASSLSGNYGYTF	TGTGCCAGCAGTTTATCAGGGAACTATGGCTACACCTTC
TRBV6-2/TRBV6-3	TRBJ2-3	NA	TRBD1	CASSLMADRARSYTQYF	TGTGCCAGCAGTCTCATGGCGGACAGGGCGAGGAGCTATACGCAGTATTTT
TRBV9	TRBJ1-2	NA	NA	CASSTGTTTNYGYTF	TGTGCCAGCAGCACAGGTACTACTACTAACTATGGCTACACCTTC
TRBV3-1/TRBV3-2	TRBJ1-2	NA	TRBD1	CASSQRGQGVYGYTF	TGTGCCAGCAGCCAACGTGGACAGGGGGTCTATGGCTACACCTTC
TRBV6-1	TRBJ1-4	NA	NA	CASSDGRVNEKLFF	TGTGCCAGCAGTGATGGCAGGGTTAATGAAAAACTGTTTTTT
TRBV6-1	TRBJ2-2	NA	TRBD2	CASSGRSGRAVTGELFF	TGTGCCAGCAGTGGGCGAAGCGGGAGGGCCGTCACCGGGGAGCTGTTTTTT
TRBV5-1	TRBJ1-1	NA	TRBD1	CASSLARGQLNTEAFF	TGCGCCAGCAGCTTGGCCAGGGGACAGCTGAACACTGAAGCTTTCTTT
TRBV13	TRBJ1-2	NA	NA	CASSLPGTSGGYTF	TGTGCCAGCAGCTTACCTGGAACCTCGGGAGGCTACACCTTC
TRBV7-2	TRBJ2-2	NA	NA	CASSPRVTGELFF	TGTGCCAGCAGTCCCAGGGTCACCGGGGAGCTGTTTTTT
TRBV19	TRBJ2-3	NA	NA	CASSKQDGDTQYF	TGTGCCAGTAGTAAACAGGATGGAGATACGCAGTATTTT
TRBV28	TRBJ1-5	NA	NA	CASSFLTPGQPQHF	TGTGCCAGCAGCTTCCTAACCCCAGGACAGCCCCAGCATTTT
TRBV5-6	TRBJ2-2	NA	NA	CASSQGAGELFF	TGTGCCAGCAGCCAAGGAGCCGGGGAGCTGTTTTTT
TRBV4-1	TRBJ1-5	NA	NA	CASSQGQVSNQPQHF	TGCGCCAGCAGCCAAGGACAGGTGAGCAATCAGCCCCAGCATTTT
TRBV3-1/TRBV3-2	TRBJ1-1	NA	TRBD1	CASSQGTATTEAFF	TGTGCCAGCAGCCAGGGGACAGCAACCACTGAAGCTTTCTTT
TRBV7-2	TRBJ2-5	NA	TRBD1	CASSLDRAQETQYF	TGTGCCAGCAGCCTTGACAGGGCTCAAGAGACCCAGTACTTC
TRBV9	TRBJ2-7	NA	NA	CASSVGAEQYF	TGTGCCAGCAGCGTAGGGGCCGAGCAGTACTTC
TRBV19	TRBJ2-7	NA	TRBD1	CAEYRTGSYEQYF	TGTGCCGAATACCGGACAGGGTCGTACGAGCAGTACTTC
TRBV27	TRBJ1-2	NA	TRBD1	CASSRTGQGSNYGYTF	TGTGCCAGCAGCCGAACCGGACAGGGAAGTAACTATGGCTACACCTTC
TRBV18	TRBJ2-2	NA	TRBD1	CASSSGQGRTGELFF	TGTGCCAGCTCATCGGGACAGGGAAGGACCGGGGAGCTGTTTTTT
TRBV12-3/TRBV12-4	TRBJ1-2	NA	NA	CASSLEPLLGYTF	TGTGCCAGCAGTTTAGAGCCCCTTTTGGGCTACACCTTC
TRBV6-6	TRBJ2-7	once	TRBD2	CASSHPPGLAGVYSYEQYF	TGTGCCAGCAGTCACCCCCCTGGACTAGCGGGAGTCTACTCCTACGAGCAGTACTTC
TRBV4-3	TRBJ1-1	NA	NA	CASSQEPGDTEAFF	TGCGCCAGCAGCCAAGAACCAGGCGACACTGAAGCTTTCTTT
TRBV12-3/TRBV12-4	TRBJ2-2	NA	NA	CASKIQGTGELFF	TGTGCCAGCAAGATACAGGGCACCGGGGAGCTGTTTTTT
TRBV6-1	TRBJ2-7	NA	TRBD2	CASSDPRTSGRLYEQYF	TGTGCCAGCAGTGATCCCCGTACTAGCGGGAGATTATACGAGCAGTACTTC
TRBV27	TRBJ2-3	NA	NA	CASSLFSQPALTDTQYF	TGTGCCAGCAGTTTATTCTCACAGCCCGCCCTCACAGATACGCAGTATTTT
TRBV12-3/TRBV12-4	TRBJ1-2	NA	NA	CASSYENYGYTF	TGTGCCAGCAGTTATGAGAACTATGGCTACACCTTC
TRBV2	TRBJ2-5	NA	TRBD1	CASTPRGTGGIQETQYF	TGTGCCAGCACCCCAAGGGGAACAGGGGGCATACAAGAGACCCAGTACTTC
TRBV14	TRBJ1-1	NA	NA	CASSQRLRNTEAFF	TGTGCCAGCAGCCAGCGGTTAAGGAACACTGAAGCTTTCTTT
TRBV11-2	TRBJ1-2	NA	NA	CASRSNYGYTF	TGTGCCAGCCGGTCTAACTATGGCTACACCTTC
TRBV30	TRBJ2-1	NA	TRBD2	CAWSVLSSGSYNEQFF	TGTGCCTGGAGTGTTTTGTCTAGCGGGAGCTACAATGAGCAGTTCTTC
TRBV10-3	TRBJ2-7	NA	NA	CAIRVSATTYEQYF	TGTGCCATCAGGGTCAGCGCAACTACCTACGAGCAGTACTTC
TRBV28	TRBJ2-7	few	NA	CASSPGGKISHEQYF	TGTGCCAGCAGTCCCGGGGGTAAAATTTCCCACGAGCAGTACTTC
TRBV18	TRBJ2-1	once	NA	CASSPPSAEKQFF	TGTGCCAGCTCACCACCGTCTGCGGAAAAGCAGTTCTTC
TRBV5-5	TRBJ2-5	NA	NA	CASSFQVVRWKQETQYF	TGTGCCAGCAGCTTCCAGGTTGTCCGATGGAAACAAGAGACCCAGTACTTC
TRBV7-2	TRBJ2-1	NA	NA	CASSLASSENEQFF	TGTGCCAGCAGCTTAGCGAGTAGCGAGAATGAGCAGTTCTTC
TRBV2	TRBJ1-2	NA	TRBD1	CASSERGGAGGYTF	TGTGCCAGCAGTGAACGAGGGGGCGCGGGCGGCTACACCTTC